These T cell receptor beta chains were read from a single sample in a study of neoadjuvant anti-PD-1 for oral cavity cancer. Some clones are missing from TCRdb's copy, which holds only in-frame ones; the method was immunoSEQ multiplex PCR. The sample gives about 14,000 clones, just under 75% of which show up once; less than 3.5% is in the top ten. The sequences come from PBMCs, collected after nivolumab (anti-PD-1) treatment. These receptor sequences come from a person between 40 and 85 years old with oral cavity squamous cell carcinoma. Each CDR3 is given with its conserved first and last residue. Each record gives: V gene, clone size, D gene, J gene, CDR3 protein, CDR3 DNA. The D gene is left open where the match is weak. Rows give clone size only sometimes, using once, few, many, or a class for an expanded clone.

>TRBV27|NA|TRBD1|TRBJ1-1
CASSLHGTGNTEAFF
TGTGCCAGCAGCCTCCACGGGACAGGGAACACTGAAGCTTTCTTT
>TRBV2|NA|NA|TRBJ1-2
CASTNYGYTF
TGTGCCAGCACGAACTATGGCTACACCTTC
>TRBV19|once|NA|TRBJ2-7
CASSPPEGNEQYF
TGTGCCAGTAGCCCCCCCGAGGGGAACGAGCAGTACTTC
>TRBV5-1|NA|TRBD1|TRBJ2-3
CASSVIGQGRGDTQYF
TGCGCCAGCAGCGTAATCGGACAGGGACGAGGAGATACGCAGTATTTT
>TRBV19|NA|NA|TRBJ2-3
CASSPLARFGGSDTQYF
TGTGCCAGTAGTCCTCTCGCGCGCTTCGGAGGGTCAGATACGCAGTATTTT
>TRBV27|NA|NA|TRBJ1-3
CASSPDTISGNTIYF
TGTGCCAGCAGTCCGGACACGATCTCTGGAAACACCATATATTTT
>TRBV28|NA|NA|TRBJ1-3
CASTGGSGNTIYF
TGTGCCAGTACTGGGGGCTCTGGAAACACCATATATTTT
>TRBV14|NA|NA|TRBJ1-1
CASSQSSGPEAFF
TGTGCCAGCAGCCAATCGAGTGGGCCAGAAGCTTTCTTT
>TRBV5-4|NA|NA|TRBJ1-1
CASTIQGGTEAFF
TGTGCCAGCACCATTCAGGGTGGCACTGAAGCTTTCTTT
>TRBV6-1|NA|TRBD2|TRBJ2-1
CASSGTSSSPNEQFF
TGTGCCAGCAGTGGGACTAGCAGTTCGCCCAATGAGCAGTTCTTC
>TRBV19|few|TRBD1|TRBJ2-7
CASSIVGQIYEQYF
TGTGCCAGTAGTATAGTGGGACAGATCTACGAGCAGTACTTC
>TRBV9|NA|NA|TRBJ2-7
CASSVGGEYEQYF
TGTGCCAGCAGCGTTGGCGGAGAGTACGAGCAGTACTTC
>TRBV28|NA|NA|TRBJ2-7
CASSLLVPSYEQYF
TGTGCCAGCAGTCTTTTGGTCCCCTCCTACGAGCAGTACTTC
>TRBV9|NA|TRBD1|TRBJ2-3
CASSVAGQGQDTQYF
TGTGCCAGCAGCGTAGCTGGACAGGGGCAAGATACGCAGTATTTT
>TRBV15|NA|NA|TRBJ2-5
CATSRADNQETQYF
TGTGCCACCAGCAGGGCTGACAACCAAGAGACCCAGTACTTC
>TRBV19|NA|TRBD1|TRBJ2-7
CASSSVDRGGEQYF
TGTGCCAGTAGTTCTGTGGACAGGGGTGGTGAGCAGTACTTC
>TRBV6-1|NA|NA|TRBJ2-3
CASSEGGLGTDTQYF
TGTGCCAGCAGTGAAGGAGGATTGGGAACAGATACGCAGTATTTT
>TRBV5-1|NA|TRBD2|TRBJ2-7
CASSLSASGIEQQYF
TGCGCCAGCAGCTTGTCGGCTAGCGGGATAGAGCAGCAGTACTTC
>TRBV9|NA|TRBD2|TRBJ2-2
CASSVGTSGPWEELFF
TGTGCCAGCAGCGTAGGAACTAGCGGGCCCTGGGAGGAGCTGTTTTTT
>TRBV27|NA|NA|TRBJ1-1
CASSPLGTSNTEAFF
TGTGCCAGCAGTCCGCTTGGGACATCGAACACTGAAGCTTTCTTT
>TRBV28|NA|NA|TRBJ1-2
CASGDVYGYTF
TGTGCCAGTGGAGATGTCTATGGCTACACCTTC
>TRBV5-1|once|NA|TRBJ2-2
CASSLASGELFF
TGCGCCAGCAGCTTGGCAAGCGGGGAGCTGTTTTTT
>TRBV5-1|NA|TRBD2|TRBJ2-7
CASSLVGSGNNEQYF
TGCGCCAGCAGCTTGGTGGGTAGCGGGAACAACGAGCAGTACTTC
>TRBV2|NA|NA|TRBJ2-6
CASSRSGANVLTF
TGTGCCAGCAGTCGCTCTGGGGCCAACGTCCTGACTTTC
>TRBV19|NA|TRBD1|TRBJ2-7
CASNPTGPIPYEQYF
TGTGCCAGTAATCCGACAGGGCCAATTCCCTACGAGCAGTACTTC
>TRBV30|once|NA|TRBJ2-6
CAWSVAGLHIGVLTF
TGTGCCTGGAGTGTGGCAGGGCTTCACATCGGGGTCCTGACTTTC